The clone carrying this TCR beta chain was observed a few times. The data were taken from a study of blood T cell repertoires in COVID-19. With V trimmed by 0 bases and J by 6 bases, 8 bases remained unmatched. CDR3 length: 16 residues. The germline CDR1 and CDR2 sequences are LNHDA and SQIVND (reference sequence). Under the authors' procedure: From reference gene primer amplification, estimates of nucleated cell counts were derived. The repertoire was sequenced with immunoSEQ multiplex PCR; TCRdb's copy has only in-frame clones and lacks some. V and J calls and clone size follow that table, whereas D and trimming were derived from the DNA. The sample carries about 130,000 clones, approximately 83% recorded once. Adults between roughly 18 and 90 years of age took part from some 25 US areas.

The origin of this receptor is a man between 50 and 59 years old who had recovered from COVID-19. This rearrangement joins TRBV19 to TRBJ1-1, with 9 bases aligning to TRBD1. What was sequenced was PBMCs or T cells enriched from blood (not recorded which). The CDR3 bases are TGTGCCAGTAGTATAGACTGGGACAGGGAGGGGTCTGAAGCTTTCTTT. It codes for CASSIDWDREGSEAFF.